This T cell receptor beta chain was captured in a study of CD4 T cells in relation to SARS-CoV-2 and coronaviruses. On the study more broadly: ViraFEST: roughly 10-day antigen culture of PBMCs, then TCR beta CDR3 sequencing.

Unexposed donor CD4+ T cells date from about 2011-2018, before the COVID-19 pandemic. CD4+ T cells were isolated from the cells after around 9 days of culture. Only in-frame clones appear in the TCRdb table, and some are missing; sequencing was by immunoSEQ multiplex PCR. Of 25,000 to 35,000 clones in the sample, 72% were seen once. This clone was observed a handful of times. Antigen: not known. This CDR3 region has 15 residues. The trim removed 4 bases at V and 3 bases at J, leaving 7 bases unmatched. CDR1 LGHDT and CDR2 YNNKEL come from the germline V gene (reference sequence). Overall study results and limits: In roughly 60% of donors, memory CD4+ clonotypes crossrecognized SARS-CoV-2 and at least one common cold coronavirus spike. Each donor contributed either pre-pandemic or post-infection samples, not both.

This receptor was obtained from a human donor in good health. Sequenced: CD4+ T cells from PBMCs, cultured in vitro. The chain links TRBV3-1 (or the pseudogene TRBV3-2) to TRBJ2-7, with 9 bases identical to TRBD1. The CDR3 DNA reads TGTGCCAGCAGCCGACAGGGGGTCTACCTCTACGAGCAGTACTTC. It yields the protein CASSRQGVYLYEQYF.